These 10 T cell receptor beta chains came from one sample sequenced in a study of shared clonotypes between healthy human individuals. Produced via immunoSEQ multiplex PCR; TCRdb's table is partial and in-frame only. The sample lists 2 million to 3 million clones, approximately 93% seen once, with approximately 0.37% in the top ten. Sequencing was performed on naive CD4+ T cells from PBMCs. As for subset: CD45RA+ positively selected. These receptors came from a man between 18 and 35 years old in good health. Some clones in this sample may be carry-over from other donors' samples.

The genes are TRBV12-5 and TRBJ2-3, with D unclear. Germline CDR1 and CDR2: LGHNT and FRNRAP. Deletions cut 7 bases from V and 4 bases from J, with 6 bases between. The CDR3 runs to 11 residues. In DNA form, the CDR3 reads TGTGCTAGTGCGGGCGCAGATACGCAGTATTTT. It codes for CASAGADTQYF.

The rearrangement uses TRBV6-5 and TRBJ1-2, with no clear D. The CDR3 contains 13 residues. Germline V CDR1 and CDR2: MNHEY, SVGAGI. V shed 7 bases and J shed 4 bases, with 13 bases lying between them. Here the CDR3 DNA reads TGTGCCAGCACACGCCGGGGTGCCTATGGCTACACCTTC. This encodes CASTRRGAYGYTF.

CDR3 residues: CASSAGTSSYNEQFF. CDR3 sequence (DNA): TGTGCCAGCAGTGCCGGGACTAGCTCCTACAATGAGCAGTTCTTC. J is TRBJ2-1 and V is TRBV2; 8 nucleotides align to TRBD2. CDR1 SNHLY and CDR2 FYNNEI come from the germline V gene. Losses at the gene ends were 4 bases for V and 0 bases for J; bases not matched to a gene: 2. The CDR3 is 15 amino acids.

The chain uses TRBV11-2 and TRBJ1-2, with D perhaps matching TRBD1 (5 bases). V gave up 5 bases and J gave up 8 bases, with 12 bases separating them. This CDR3 is built from 12 residues. Germline lookup yields CDR1 SGHAT and CDR2 FQNNGV. CDR3 nucleotides: TGTGCCAGCAGCCCAAGGGGATTCGGCTACACCTTC. The encoded protein is CASSPRGFGYTF.

The V gene is TRBV18, the J gene TRBJ2-5, with 12 nucleotides matching TRBD2. Germline lookup yields CDR1 KGHSH and CDR2 LQKENI. Losses at the gene ends were 4 bases for V and 1 base for J; bases not matched to a gene: 4. The CDR3 spans 16 residues. The DNA of the CDR3 is TGTGCCAGCTCACGGCGGACTAGCGGGACCCAAGAGACCCAGTACTTC. Amino acids: CASSRRTSGTQETQYF.

The V call is TRBV29-1, the J call TRBJ2-5; D call uncertain. The end of the DNA fits TRBJ2-7 better, so the J call may be wrong. Germline V gene lookup returns CDR1 SQVTM and CDR2 ANQGSEA. The CDR3 has 11 amino acids. CDR3 sequence (DNA): TGCAGCGCCCTTCTAGTCTTCGAGCAGTACTTC. This sequence encodes CSALLVFEQYF.

V and J are TRBV5-1 and TRBJ1-1; TRBD1 agrees at 7 bases. The trim removed 2 bases at V and 4 bases at J, leaving 11 bases unmatched. This CDR3 has 16 residues. The V gene's germline CDR1 is SGHRS and CDR2 YFSETQ. The CDR3 nucleotides are TGCGCCAGCAGCTTATCGCCCACAGGGGTGAGCACTGAAGCTTTCTTT. Encoded protein: CASSLSPTGVSTEAFF.

The genes are TRBV2 and TRBJ2-5; 7 bases fit TRBD2. The CDR3 length is 14 residues. V was clipped by 6 bases and J by 0 bases; unmatched bases: 4. Germline V gene sequence: CDR1 SNHLY, CDR2 FYNNEI. The CDR3 coding sequence is TGTGCCAGCAGGGGGGGGACGTACCAAGAGACCCAGTACTTC. This codes for CASRGGTYQETQYF.

This clone occurred once. The V call is TRBV6-5, the J call TRBJ2-1, with 8 bases aligning to TRBD1. The ends lost 2 bases at V and 7 bases at J; junction bases unmatched: 7. Germline CDR1 and CDR2: MNHEY and SVGAGI. This CDR3 region has 15 residues. The CDR3 protein is CASSYQSGGWNEQFF. As DNA, the CDR3 is TGTGCCAGCAGTTACCAGTCAGGGGGCTGGAATGAGCAGTTCTTC.

The chain uses TRBV5-1 and TRBJ2-4, with 7 nucleotides matching TRBD1. The length of the CDR3 is 15 residues. Unmatched junction bases numbered 6, after V lost 0 bases and J lost 6 bases. The germline gives CDR1 SGHRS, CDR2 YFSETQ. DNA for the CDR3: TGCGCCAGCAGCTTGGAGGGTAGACAGGGAAACATTCAGTACTTC. Translating it yields CASSLEGRQGNIQYF.